These 29 T cell receptor beta chains came from one sample sequenced in a study of blood T cell repertoires in COVID-19. Generated by immunoSEQ multiplex PCR, the TCRdb table keeps only in-frame clones and is missing some. The sample has 200,000 to 250,000 clones; roughly 80% are singletons. What was sequenced was peripheral blood. These receptor sequences come from a woman aged 80 or older with acute or convalescent COVID-19.

The CDR3 sequence is CSVEVPMGTGGSGANVLTF. The CDR3 DNA is TGCAGCGTTGAAGTACCCATGGGGACAGGGGGAAGTGGGGCCAACGTCCTGACTTTC. V is TRBV29-1 and J is TRBJ2-6; 11 bases fit TRBD1. The germline V gene has CDR1 SQVTM and CDR2 ANQGSEA. The CDR3 contains 19 residues. Trimming removed 1 base from V and 3 bases from J; junction bases left unmatched: 11.

This chain joins TRBV28 and TRBJ1-5, with D uncertain. The CDR3 runs to 15 residues. Germline V lookup: CDR1 MDHEN, CDR2 SYDVKM. With 2 bases removed from V and 6 bases from J, the gap between germline ends came to 14 bases. The CDR3 region is CASSLQEYGGQPQHF. The CDR3 nucleotides are TGTGCCAGCAGTTTACAGGAGTACGGAGGTCAGCCCCAGCATTTT.

This chain connects TRBV19 to TRBJ1-1; 8 bases are shared with TRBD1. CDR1 LNHDA and CDR2 SQIVND come from the germline V gene (reference sequence). Trimming took 6 bases from V and 0 from J; bases not matched to a gene: 6. The CDR3 spans 15 residues. CDR3 protein: CASSRTGLMNTEAFF. In DNA form, the CDR3 reads TGTGCCAGTAGCAGGACAGGGTTGATGAACACTGAAGCTTTCTTT.

J is TRBJ1-5 and V is TRBV7-2; perhaps TRBD1 as D (6 bases). Trimming took off 1 base at V and 3 bases at J, with 10 bases between the two ends. The CDR3 runs 15 residues. CDR1 SGHTA and CDR2 FQGNSA come from the germline V gene. The CDR3 DNA reads as TGTGCCAGCAGCTTAGTGGGGGCGAACAATCAGCCCCAGCATTTT. This gives the protein CASSLVGANNQPQHF. The variable domain in full, with the rest retrieved from reference TRBV7-2 and TRBJ1-5, is GAGVSQSPSNKVTEKGKDVELRCDPISGHTALYWYRQSLGQGLEFLIYFQGNSAPDKSGLPSDRFSAERTGGSVSTLTIQRTQQEDSAVYLCASSLVGANNQPQHFGDGTRLSIL.

The chain combines TRBV5-8 with TRBJ2-3; a possible D gene is TRBD2 (5 bases). The CDR3 is made up of 15 amino acids. Germline values: CDR1 SGHTS, CDR2 YDEGEE. Trimming removed 3 bases from V and 3 bases from J, with 14 bases in between. CDR3 sequence: CASSSPWRGTDTQYF. The CDR3 region has the DNA TGTGCCAGCAGCTCCCCCTGGCGAGGGACAGATACGCAGTATTTT.

The V and J genes are TRBV7-2 and TRBJ1-1; no definite D call. The V end was cut by 5 bases, the J end by 5 bases, with 12 bases between. From germline, CDR1 is SGHTA and CDR2 FQGNSA. CDR3 size: 13 residues. CDR3 sequence: CASSVIGGTEAFF. The CDR3 bases are TGTGCCAGCAGCGTAATAGGAGGGACTGAAGCTTTCTTT.

This chain joins TRBV7-2 and TRBJ2-3; 15 bases are a match to TRBD2. Germline V gene lookup returns CDR1 SGHTA and CDR2 FQGNSA. The CDR3 loop spans 16 amino acids. The trim removed 6 bases at V and 4 bases at J, leaving 5 bases unmatched. CDR3: CASSSRTSGGADTQYF. The CDR3 region has the DNA TGTGCCAGCAGTTCCCGGACTAGCGGGGGGGCAGATACGCAGTATTTT.

The chain links TRBV2 to TRBJ2-4, with TRBD1 matching 7 bases. V lost 1 base, J lost 1 base, and 1 base stayed unmatched. The length of the CDR3 is 15 residues. Looked up from germline, CDR1 is SNHLY and CDR2 is FYNNEI. CDR3 loop: CASSEEGAAKNIQYF. The CDR3 nucleotides are TGTGCCAGCAGTGAAGAGGGGGCTGCCAAAAACATTCAGTACTTC. Looking up the rest from reference TRBV2 and TRBJ2-4 gives the full variable domain: EPEVTQTPSHQVTQMGQEVILRCVPISNHLYFYWYRQILGQKVEFLVSFYNNEISEKSEIFDDQFSVERPDGSNFTLKIRSTKLEDSAMYFCASSEEGAAKNIQYFGAGTRLSVL.

To note about this clone: Other DNA sequences from this sample encode an identical CDR3 as well. V gene TRBV6-5 combines with J gene TRBJ1-2, with D possibly TRBD1 on 6 matching bases. Germline loops: CDR1 MNHEY, CDR2 SVGAGI. This CDR3 spans 13 amino acids. With 6 bases removed from V and 4 bases from J, the gap between germline ends came to 12 bases. The CDR3 region is CASRLTGSYGYTF. The CDR3 nucleotides are TGTGCCAGCAGATTGACAGGAAGCTATGGCTACACCTTC.

CDR3: CASSTGDGTNTQYF. The CDR3 DNA sequence: TGTGCCAGCAGTACAGGGGACGGCACGAATACGCAGTATTTT. The chain has TRBV6-5 and TRBJ2-3, with 7 bases matching TRBD1. Unmatched junction bases numbered 9, after V lost 5 bases and J lost 7 bases. The germline V gene has CDR1 MNHEY and CDR2 SVGAGI. The CDR3 has 14 residues.

The chain is built from TRBV4-1 and TRBJ1-2; D is ambiguous. The CDR3 spans 15 residues. Trimming left V 9 bases short and J 6 bases short, with 23 bases between. Per the germline V gene, CDR1 is MGHRA and CDR2 is YSYEKL. CDR3 sequence reads: CASTPPRGGFDGYTF. The CDR3 nucleotides are TGCGCCAGTACTCCTCCCCGGGGAGGTTTCGATGGCTACACCTTC.

This clone has just one count. V is TRBV28 and J is TRBJ1-1; 8 nucleotides line up with TRBD1. J was trimmed by 4 bases and V by 6 bases; bases with no gene match: 7. This CDR3 has 14 residues. Per the germline V gene, CDR1 is MDHEN and CDR2 is SYDVKM. In DNA, the CDR3 is TGTGCCAGCAGCCATCTTGACAGGGGCACTGAAGCTTTCTTT. Residues: CASSHLDRGTEAFF.

This rearrangement joins TRBV3-1 (or the pseudogene TRBV3-2) to TRBJ2-7; D is possibly TRBD1 (6 bases). The CDR3 sequence is 12 residues long. V shed 6 bases and J shed 7 bases, with 13 bases lying between them. The germline V gene has CDR1 LGHDT and CDR2 YNNKEL (reference sequence). The CDR3 coding sequence is TGTGCCAGCAGTCACAGGGTTGGGGAGCAGTACTTC. This sequence encodes CASSHRVGEQYF.

This chain connects TRBV11-3 to TRBJ2-1; 9 nucleotides align to TRBD2. The CDR3 is made up of 18 amino acids. Germline assignment: CDR1 SGHNT and CDR2 YENEEA. V lost 8 bases, J lost 10 bases, and 24 bases stayed unmatched. CDR3: CASSNHPGNSGRSPEQFF. In nucleotides, the CDR3 is TGTGCCAGCTCTAATCACCCCGGGAATAGCGGGAGATCCCCCGAGCAGTTCTTC.

The rearrangement links TRBV7-2 to TRBJ1-6; the match to TRBD1 covers 7 bases. V shed 7 bases, J shed 7 bases, and the junction held 10 bases outside the gene matches. The CDR3 is 15 residues long. Germline CDR1 reads SGHTA; CDR2 reads FQGNSA. This chain's CDR3 is CASKGGGVPNSPLHF. The CDR3 bases are TGTGCCAGCAAAGGGGGCGGTGTTCCAAATTCACCCCTCCACTTT.

About this clone itself: At one end the junction does not follow the germline gene, possibly because of a read error. This rearrangement joins TRBV27 to TRBJ1-3; D is perhaps TRBD1 (6 bases). The CDR3 consists of 14 residues. CDR1 is MNHEY and CDR2 is SMNVEV in the germline V gene (reference sequence). CDR3 in amino acids: CASKGGISENTIYF. The DNA of the CDR3 is TGTGCCAGCAAGGGGGGGATTTCTGAAAACACCATATATTTT.

This rearrangement joins TRBV7-2 to TRBJ2-7; 7 bases are shared with TRBD2. The CDR3 is 14 residues long. V was pared by 1 base and J by 4 bases, with 4 bases of the junction left unmatched. Germline loops: CDR1 SGHTA, CDR2 FQGNSA. The CDR3 DNA is TGTGCCAGCAGCTTAGTGGGAGGGCCGTACGAGCAGTACTTC. The encoded protein is CASSLVGGPYEQYF.

This rearrangement joins TRBV15 to TRBJ2-4, with D perhaps matching TRBD2 (6 bases). Germline CDR1 and CDR2: LNHNV and YYDKDF (reference sequence). The CDR3 covers 12 residues. Trimming took off 6 bases at V and 13 bases at J, with 16 bases between the two ends. This CDR3 reads CATSRPGGPQYF. The CDR3 DNA follows: TGTGCCACCAGTCGTCCCGGAGGGCCCCAGTACTTC. The variable domain in full, completed from reference TRBV15 and TRBJ2-4, reads DAMVIQNPRYQVTQFGKPVTLSCSQTLNHNVMYWYQQKSSQAPKLLFHYYDKDFNNEADTPDNFQSRRPNTSFCFLDIRSPGLGDTAMYLCATSRPGGPQYFGAGTRLSVL.

J is TRBJ1-5 and V is TRBV7-9; 8 positions agree with TRBD1. Trimming cost V 1 base and J 0 bases; bases outside gene matches: 8. This CDR3 comprises 18 residues. Germline values: CDR1 SEHNR, CDR2 FQNEAQ (reference sequence). The CDR3 is CASSLGRGTGYSNQPQHF. The CDR3 region has the DNA TGTGCCAGCAGCTTAGGCAGGGGGACAGGATATAGCAATCAGCCCCAGCATTTT.

The genes are TRBV5-8 and TRBJ1-1; 12 nucleotides match TRBD1. The CDR3 runs to 18 residues. Trimming at V came to 3 bases and at J to 7 bases, leaving 16 bases not matched to a gene. Looked up from germline, CDR1 is SGHTS and CDR2 is YDEGEE. The CDR3 protein is CASSSLPGTGGAVLEAFF. Written as DNA, the CDR3 is TGTGCCAGCAGCTCTCTACCCGGGACAGGGGGCGCGGTCCTTGAAGCTTTCTTT.

This clone was recorded only once. The rearrangement joins TRBV19 to TRBJ1-5; 8 bases agree with TRBD1. The CDR3 consists of 15 residues. Trimming removed 9 bases from V and 5 bases from J; junction bases left unmatched: 12. The germline V gene encodes CDR1 LNHDA and CDR2 SQIVND (reference sequence). For the CDR3, the DNA is TGTGCCAGCTCCACTGTTCAGGGGGCTGATCAGCCCCAGCATTTT. The encoded protein is CASSTVQGADQPQHF.

The genes are TRBV6-1 and TRBJ2-5; TRBD2 agrees at 7 bases. Germline loops: CDR1 MNHNS, CDR2 SASEGT. The J segment lost 4 bases and the V segment lost 1 base, leaving 12 bases of the junction unmatched. The length of the CDR3 is 17 residues. Here the CDR3 DNA reads TGTGCCAGCAGTGAAGATCCAGGGCCAGGGAGGGGAGAGACCCAGTACTTC. Its protein is CASSEDPGPGRGETQYF.

This rearrangement joins TRBV18 to TRBJ2-1; D is unresolved. This CDR3 comprises 15 residues. V lost 3 bases to trimming and J lost 3 bases, with 12 bases between them. Germline V CDR1 and CDR2: KGHSH, LQKENI. CDR3 in amino acids: CASSPIRTFYNEQFF. DNA of the CDR3: TGTGCCAGCTCACCTATAAGAACTTTCTACAATGAGCAGTTCTTC.

The chain recombines TRBV2 with TRBJ2-7; 9 nucleotides align to TRBD2. V lost 1 base and J lost 13; bases outside the gene matches: 11. The CDR3 contains 14 residues. Germline V gives CDR1 SNHLY, CDR2 FYNNEI. This CDR3 reads CASSEGGAGGRTYF. CDR3 nucleotide sequence: TGTGCCAGCAGTGAAGGGGGAGCGGGAGGCCGGACCTACTTC.

This chain joins TRBV18 and TRBJ1-6, with a weak D call TRBD1 (5 bases). Germline V gene data show CDR1 as KGHSH and CDR2 as LQKENI. V gave up 1 base and J gave up 5 bases, with 15 bases separating them. This CDR3 has 17 amino acids. The CDR3 bases are TGTGCCAGCTCACCACGTGTGTTTGGAGGGGATAATTCACCCCTCCACTTT. As protein: CASSPRVFGGDNSPLHF.

V gene TRBV27 combines with J gene TRBJ2-7, with a weak D call TRBD2 (6 bases). V shed 4 bases and J shed 6 bases, with 13 bases lying between them. CDR1 is MNHEY and CDR2 is SMNVEV in the germline V gene (reference sequence). The CDR3 extends over 13 amino acids. CDR3 nucleotide sequence: TGTGCCAGCAGTTCGGGACTCTCTACCGAGCAGTACTTC. This codes for CASSSGLSTEQYF.

V gene TRBV18 combines with J gene TRBJ2-7; 7 nucleotides agree with TRBD2. CDR3 length: 14 amino acids. The ends lost 2 bases at V and 5 bases at J; junction bases unmatched: 6. From germline, CDR1 is KGHSH and CDR2 LQKENI. CDR3 DNA: TGTGCCAGCTCACCAGGCGGGAGTCGGAACGAGCAGTACTTC. Its protein is CASSPGGSRNEQYF.

This chain uses TRBV5-5 with TRBJ1-2; 10 bases fit TRBD1. V gave up 0 bases and J gave up 6 bases; unmatched junction bases: 8. Germline loops: CDR1 SGHKS, CDR2 YYEKEE (reference sequence). The CDR3 is 16 amino acids. CDR3 DNA sequence: TGTGCCAGCAGCTTGGCCGGGGACAGGGGTGTAGATGGCTACACCTTC. Translated, it gives CASSLAGDRGVDGYTF.

V is TRBV20-1 and J is TRBJ2-1; D is unresolved. V gave up 6 bases and J gave up 12 bases, with 15 bases separating them. Germline-derived CDR1 and CDR2 are DFQATT and SNEGSKA (reference sequence). The CDR3 covers 11 residues. In nucleotides, the CDR3 is TGCAGTGCCCTAGTCCCGTCTGGGCAGTTCTTC. Its translation: CSALVPSGQFF.